These T cell receptor beta chains were read from a single sample in a study of blood T cell repertoires in COVID-19. Generated by immunoSEQ multiplex PCR, the TCRdb table keeps only in-frame clones and is missing some. The sample holds around 300,000 clones, roughly 86% seen once. Sequencing input: PBMCs or T cells enriched from blood (not recorded which). The receptors here all came from a woman in her twenties or thirties who had recovered from COVID-19. CDR3s include the opening cysteine and the closing phenylalanine or tryptophan. The D gene is left open where the match is weak. Where a row states a size, it is once, few, many or the class of an expanded clone; other rows omit it.

>TRBD1|-|TRBV4-3|TRBJ2-2
CASSQRQDRGELFF
TGCGCCAGCAGCCAAAGGCAGGACAGGGGGGAGCTGTTTTTT
>-|-|TRBV6-5|TRBJ1-2
CASGSGERTYGYTF
TGTGCCAGCGGCTCAGGGGAGAGGACCTATGGCTACACCTTC
>TRBD2|once|TRBV15|TRBJ2-5
CATSSRLARGQETQYF
TGTGCCACCAGCTCCCGACTAGCGCGGGGGCAAGAGACCCAGTACTTC
>TRBD1|-|TRBV30|TRBJ2-7
CAWSVRRDRFSYEQYF
TGTGCCTGGAGTGTACGCCGGGACAGGTTCTCCTACGAGCAGTACTTC
>-|-|TRBV12-3/TRBV12-4|TRBJ1-5
CASSSQGDQPQHF
TGTGCCAGCAGTTCCCAGGGTGATCAGCCCCAGCATTTT
>TRBD1|once|TRBV7-9|TRBJ1-4
CASIRQGDEKLFF
TGTGCCAGTATCCGCCAGGGGGATGAAAAACTGTTTTTT
>TRBD2|-|TRBV2|TRBJ2-3
CASTKVSGGPVITDTQYF
TGTGCCAGCACTAAAGTTAGCGGGGGGCCGGTAATTACAGATACGCAGTATTTT
>TRBD1|-|TRBV5-4|TRBJ2-1
CASSLIPLGQGYNEQFF
TGTGCCAGCAGCTTAATACCCCTGGGACAGGGGTACAATGAGCAGTTCTTC
>TRBD2|-|TRBV9|TRBJ2-1
CASSVGGSHNEQFF
TGTGCCAGCAGCGTCGGGGGGTCTCACAATGAGCAGTTCTTC
>-|-|TRBV7-9|TRBJ1-1
CASSFQGSGTEAFF
TGTGCCAGCAGCTTTCAGGGAAGTGGCACTGAAGCTTTCTTT
>-|-|TRBV30|TRBJ1-1
CAWSSAGLDTEAFF
TGTGCCTGGAGTTCGGCAGGGTTGGACACTGAAGCTTTCTTT
>-|-|TRBV11-2|TRBJ2-3
CASSLDRTARRGQYF
TGTGCCAGCAGCTTAGATCGCACCGCCCGGCGAGGGCAGTATTTT
>TRBD1|-|TRBV19|TRBJ1-5
CPLSGTGMVVDQPQHF
TGCCCTTTGAGCGGGACAGGGATGGTCGTTGATCAGCCCCAGCATTTT
>-|-|TRBV24-1|TRBJ2-5
CATSDPGGLEETQYF
TGTGCCACCAGTGATCCTGGGGGGTTGGAGGAGACCCAGTACTTC
>-|-|TRBV4-3|TRBJ1-3
CASSQDRGGSGNTIYF
TGCGCCAGCAGCCAAGATCGCGGTGGCTCTGGAAACACCATATATTTT
>-|-|TRBV7-9|TRBJ1-2
CASSQRTSGSSANGYTF
TGTGCCAGCAGCCAAAGAACCTCCGGTTCCAGCGCGAATGGCTACACCTTC
>-|-|TRBV5-1|TRBJ2-2
CASSPQAQGNTGELFF
TGCGCCAGCAGCCCTCAAGCTCAGGGAAACACCGGGGAGCTGTTTTTT
>-|-|TRBV11-2|TRBJ1-1
CASSLSRNLRVTEAFF
TGTGCCAGCAGCTTAAGTCGTAATCTTCGGGTAACTGAAGCTTTCTTT
>-|once|TRBV19|TRBJ2-6
CASSLGHGANVLTF
TGTGCCAGTAGTCTGGGCCATGGGGCCAACGTCCTGACTTTC
>-|few|TRBV5-6|TRBJ2-1
CASSLGQRRRNEQFF
TGTGCCAGCAGCTTGGGGCAGCGTCGGAGGAATGAGCAGTTCTTC
>TRBD1|few|TRBV6-2/TRBV6-3|TRBJ2-5
CASSPLGQGDGETQYF
TGTGCCAGCAGTCCCCTGGGACAGGGGGATGGGGAGACCCAGTACTTC
>TRBD1|-|TRBV19|TRBJ1-2
CASSVRGQGYGYTF
TGTGCCAGTAGTGTACGAGGACAGGGCTATGGCTACACCTTC
>TRBD2|few|TRBV7-9|TRBJ2-1
CASNRPSGPYNEQFF
TGTGCCAGCAACCGGCCTAGCGGCCCATACAATGAGCAGTTCTTC
>TRBD1|-|TRBV5-6|TRBJ1-2
CASSLPGQGNYGYTF
TGTGCCAGCAGCCTTCCAGGACAGGGGAACTATGGCTACACCTTC
>TRBD1|-|TRBV13|TRBJ1-1
CASSHRGTEAFF
TGTGCCAGCAGTCACAGGGGAACTGAAGCTTTCTTT
>-|-|TRBV6-5|TRBJ2-2
CASTGGSNTGELFF
TGTGCCAGCACGGGGGGCTCGAACACCGGGGAGCTGTTTTTT
>-|-|TRBV15|TRBJ1-2
CATSRDYGGDGYTF
TGTGCCACCAGCAGAGATTATGGGGGCGATGGCTACACCTTC
>-|-|TRBV19|TRBJ2-1
CASSMDYGPGEQFF
TGTGCCAGTAGTATGGACTACGGACCGGGTGAGCAGTTCTTC
>-|-|TRBV7-8|TRBJ1-4
CASSPFRQTLNEKLFF
TGTGCCAGCAGCCCGTTCAGACAGACACTTAATGAAAAACTGTTTTTT
>-|-|TRBV19|TRBJ1-2
CASSGGTPRGYGYTF
TGTGCCAGTAGTGGCGGTACTCCCCGCGGCTATGGCTACACCTTC
>-|few|TRBV15|TRBJ1-1
CATSRPSARGSGGTEAFF
TGTGCCACCAGCAGACCCTCCGCGCGGGGAAGTGGAGGCACTGAAGCTTTCTTT
>-|-|TRBV9|TRBJ1-3
CASSVTFSGNTIYF
TGTGCCAGCAGCGTGACATTCTCTGGAAACACCATATATTTT
>-|-|TRBV12-3/TRBV12-4|TRBJ2-7
CASSPSRAYEQYF
TGTGCCAGCAGTCCCAGTCGGGCCTACGAGCAGTACTTC
>-|few|TRBV5-5|TRBJ1-6
CASSPVGGYSPLHF
TGTGCCAGCAGCCCGGTTGGCGGATATTCACCCCTCCACTTT
>TRBD1|-|TRBV27|TRBJ2-3
CASSSPQGQGYTDTQYF
TGTGCCAGCAGTTCCCCCCAAGGACAGGGATACACAGATACGCAGTATTTT
>TRBD1|once|TRBV28|TRBJ2-7
CASAQGANEQYF
TGTGCCAGCGCACAGGGGGCGAACGAGCAGTACTTC
>-|-|TRBV5-4|TRBJ2-3
CASSPGSDPDTQYF
TGTGCCAGCAGCCCGGGGAGTGACCCAGATACGCAGTATTTT
>-|-|TRBV5-6|TRBJ2-7
CASSLGGSPYEQYF
TGTGCCAGCAGCTTGGGAGGATCACCCTACGAGCAGTACTTC
>-|-|TRBV5-1|TRBJ2-1
CASSLALGAGYNEQFF
TGCGCCAGCAGCTTGGCATTGGGGGCCGGGTACAATGAGCAGTTCTTC
>-|few|TRBV6-5|TRBJ1-3
CASSPDIKIRNTIYF
TGTGCCAGCAGTCCGGACATCAAGATAAGAAACACCATATATTTT
>-|-|TRBV6-5|TRBJ1-1
CASSQDGEPAFF
TGTGCCAGCAGTCAGGACGGGGAGCCGGCTTTCTTT
>TRBD2|-|TRBV27|TRBJ2-1
CASRGRGGSYNEQFF
TGTGCCAGCAGGGGGCGGGGGGGCTCCTACAATGAGCAGTTCTTC
>-|few|TRBV9|TRBJ2-3
CASSVAGVSTDTQYF
TGTGCCAGCAGCGTAGCGGGAGTTTCCACAGATACGCAGTATTTT
>-|-|TRBV3-1/TRBV3-2|TRBJ2-7
CASSLQQGGYEQYF
TGTGCCAGCAGCCTACAACAAGGGGGCTACGAGCAGTACTTC
>-|-|TRBV4-3|TRBJ1-2
CASSQDAGAAYGYTF
TGCGCCAGCAGCCAAGACGCAGGGGCTGCCTATGGCTACACCTTC
>-|-|TRBV19|TRBJ1-1
CASSIGEWEAFF
TGTGCCAGTAGTATCGGTGAGTGGGAAGCTTTCTTT
>TRBD1|-|TRBV7-2|TRBJ2-5
CASNKRGLRETQYF
TGTGCCAGCAACAAAAGGGGGCTTCGAGAGACCCAGTACTTC
>-|-|TRBV28|TRBJ1-2
CASNYLAGARGYTF
TGTGCCAGCAACTACTTAGCAGGGGCTCGCGGCTACACCTTC
>TRBD1|-|TRBV6-5|TRBJ1-3
CASWTGVSGNTIYF
TGTGCCAGTTGGACAGGGGTCTCTGGAAACACCATATATTTT
>-|-|TRBV7-6|TRBJ1-4
CASSLMAGSNEKLFF
TGTGCCAGCAGCTTAATGGCAGGGTCTAATGAAAAACTGTTTTTT
>TRBD1|-|TRBV25-1|TRBJ1-1
CASGDRVNTEAFF
TGTGCCAGCGGCGACAGGGTGAACACTGAAGCTTTCTTT
>TRBD1|-|TRBV7-9|TRBJ2-4
CASSAQQGNKNIQYF
TGTGCCAGCAGCGCCCAACAGGGGAACAAAAACATTCAGTACTTC
>TRBD1|-|TRBV4-3|TRBJ2-7
CASSPGQGSYEQYF
TGCGCCAGCAGCCCGGGACAGGGATCCTACGAGCAGTACTTC
>-|once|TRBV5-4|TRBJ1-6
CASSPGGRGDSPLHF
TGTGCCAGCAGCCCCGGGGGGAGGGGGGACTCACCCCTCCACTTT